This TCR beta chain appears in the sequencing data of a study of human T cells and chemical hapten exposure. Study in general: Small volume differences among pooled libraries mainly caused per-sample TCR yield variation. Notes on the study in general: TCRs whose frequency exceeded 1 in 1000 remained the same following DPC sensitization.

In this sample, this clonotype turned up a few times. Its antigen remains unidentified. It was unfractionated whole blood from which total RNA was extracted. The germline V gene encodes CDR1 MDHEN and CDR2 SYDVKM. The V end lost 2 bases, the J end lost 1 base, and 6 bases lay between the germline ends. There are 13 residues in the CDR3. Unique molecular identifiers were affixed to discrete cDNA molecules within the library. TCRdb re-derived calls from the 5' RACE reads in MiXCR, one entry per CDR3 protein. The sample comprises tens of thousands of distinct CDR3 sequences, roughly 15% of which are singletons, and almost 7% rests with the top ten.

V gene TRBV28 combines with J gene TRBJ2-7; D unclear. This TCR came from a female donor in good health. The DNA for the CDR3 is TGTGCCAGCAGTTTAGCCGGATCCTACGAGCAGTACTTC. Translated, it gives CASSLAGSYEQYF.